This T cell receptor beta chain was identified during a study of identical twins. Overall study findings and caveats: Excess sharing between twins was weaker in beta out-of-frame sequences. The presence of invariant MAIT and iNKT cells could partly confound analyses of zero-insertion sequences. Monozygotic twin pairs showed more out-of-frame TCR alpha sharing than models estimated.

V gave up 5 bases and J gave up 5 bases; unmatched junction bases: 6. Looked up from germline, CDR1 is SGHRS and CDR2 is YFSETQ. This CDR3 region has 14 residues. TCRdb independently ran MiXCR on the 5' RACE reads; one entry per CDR3 protein. Of around 1.7 million distinct CDR3 sequences listed, more than 30% are singletons. A remark on this clonotype: The target antigen is unknown.

V and J are TRBV5-1 and TRBJ2-1; TRBD2 matches 8 bases. This TCR came from a newborn girl in good health. Sequenced: cord blood. Here the CDR3 reads CASSRAGGDNEQFF. The CDR3 DNA reads TGCGCCAGCAGTCGGGCGGGGGGAGACAATGAGCAGTTCTTC.